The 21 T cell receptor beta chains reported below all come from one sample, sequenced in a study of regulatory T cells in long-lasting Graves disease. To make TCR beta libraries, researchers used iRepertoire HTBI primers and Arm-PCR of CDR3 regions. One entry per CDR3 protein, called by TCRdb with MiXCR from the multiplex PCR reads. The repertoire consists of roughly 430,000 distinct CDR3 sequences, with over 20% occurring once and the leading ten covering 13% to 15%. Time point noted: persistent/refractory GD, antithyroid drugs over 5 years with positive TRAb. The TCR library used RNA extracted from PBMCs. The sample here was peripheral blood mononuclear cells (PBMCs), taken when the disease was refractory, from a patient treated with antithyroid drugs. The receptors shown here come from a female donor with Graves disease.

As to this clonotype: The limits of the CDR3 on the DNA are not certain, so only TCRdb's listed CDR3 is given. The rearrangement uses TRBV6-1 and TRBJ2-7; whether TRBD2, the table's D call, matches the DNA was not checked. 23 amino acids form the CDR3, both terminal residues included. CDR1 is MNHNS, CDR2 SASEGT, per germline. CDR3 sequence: CASTNQTSMYLCASSPQTNGQYF.

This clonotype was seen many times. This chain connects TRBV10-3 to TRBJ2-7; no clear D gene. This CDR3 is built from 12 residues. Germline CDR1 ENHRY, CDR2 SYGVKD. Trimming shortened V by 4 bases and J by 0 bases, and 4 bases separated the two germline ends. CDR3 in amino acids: CAISGASYEQYF. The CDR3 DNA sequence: TGTGCCATCAGTGGAGCCTCCTACGAGCAGTACTTC.

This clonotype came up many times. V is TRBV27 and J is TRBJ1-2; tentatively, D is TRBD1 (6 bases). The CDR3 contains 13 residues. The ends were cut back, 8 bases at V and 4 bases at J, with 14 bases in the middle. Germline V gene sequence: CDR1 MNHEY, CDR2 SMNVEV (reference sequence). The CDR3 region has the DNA TGTGCCAGCGGCCCTTCAGGGGCCTATGGCTACACCTTC. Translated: CASGPSGAYGYTF.

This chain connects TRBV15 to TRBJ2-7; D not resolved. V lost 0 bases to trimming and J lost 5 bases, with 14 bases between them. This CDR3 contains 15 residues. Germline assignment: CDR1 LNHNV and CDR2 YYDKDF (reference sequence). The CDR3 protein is CATSRDVGWSDEQYF. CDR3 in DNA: TGTGCCACCAGCAGAGATGTGGGATGGAGCGACGAGCAGTACTTC.

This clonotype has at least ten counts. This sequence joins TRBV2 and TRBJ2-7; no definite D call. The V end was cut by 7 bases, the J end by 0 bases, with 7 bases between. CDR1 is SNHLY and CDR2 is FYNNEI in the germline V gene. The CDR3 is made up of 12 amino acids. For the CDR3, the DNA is TGTGCCAGCACCCGTAGCTCCTACGAGCAGTACTTC. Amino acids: CASTRSSYEQYF.

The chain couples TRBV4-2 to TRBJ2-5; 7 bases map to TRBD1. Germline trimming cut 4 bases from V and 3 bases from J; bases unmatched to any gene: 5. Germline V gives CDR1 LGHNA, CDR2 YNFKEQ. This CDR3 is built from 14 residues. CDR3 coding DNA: TGTGCCAGCAGCCTCGGCACAGGGGAAGAGACCCAGTACTTC. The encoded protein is CASSLGTGEETQYF.

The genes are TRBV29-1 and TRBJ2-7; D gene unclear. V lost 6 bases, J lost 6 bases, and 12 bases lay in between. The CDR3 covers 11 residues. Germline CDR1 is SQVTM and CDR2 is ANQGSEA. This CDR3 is CSVSNWGEQYF. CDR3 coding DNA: TGCAGCGTGTCAAACTGGGGCGAGCAGTACTTC.

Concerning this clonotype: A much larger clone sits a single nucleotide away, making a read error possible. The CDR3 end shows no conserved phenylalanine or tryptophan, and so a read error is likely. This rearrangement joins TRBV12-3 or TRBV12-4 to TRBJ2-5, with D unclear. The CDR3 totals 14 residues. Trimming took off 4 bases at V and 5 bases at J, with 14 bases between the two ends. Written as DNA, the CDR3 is TGTGCCAGCAGTTCAGACCTGGAAGGGGAGACCCAGTACCTC. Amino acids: CASSSDLEGETQYL.

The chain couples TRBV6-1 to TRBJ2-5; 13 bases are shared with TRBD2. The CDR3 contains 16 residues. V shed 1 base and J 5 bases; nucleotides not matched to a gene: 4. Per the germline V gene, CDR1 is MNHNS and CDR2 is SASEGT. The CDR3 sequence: CASSEELAGGYETQYF. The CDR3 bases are TGTGCCAGCAGTGAAGAACTAGCGGGAGGGTATGAGACCCAGTACTTC.

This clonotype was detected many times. CDR3 in DNA: TGTGCCACCAGCAGGCCCGACGGTTTTGAAGCTTTCTTT. Encoded protein: CATSRPDGFEAFF. The chain has TRBV15 and TRBJ1-1, with D unclear. V lost 3 bases and J 7 bases, leaving 12 bases between the germline ends. The CDR3 is made up of 13 amino acids. Germline V lookup: CDR1 LNHNV, CDR2 YYDKDF (reference sequence).

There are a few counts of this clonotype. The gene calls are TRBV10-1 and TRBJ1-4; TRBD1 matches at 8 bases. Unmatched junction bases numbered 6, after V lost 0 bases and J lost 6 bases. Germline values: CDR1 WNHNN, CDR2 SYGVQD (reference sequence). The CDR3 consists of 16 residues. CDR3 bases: TGCGCCAGCAGTGAGTCGAGACTGACAGGGGATGAAAAACTGTTTTTT. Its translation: CASSESRLTGDEKLFF.

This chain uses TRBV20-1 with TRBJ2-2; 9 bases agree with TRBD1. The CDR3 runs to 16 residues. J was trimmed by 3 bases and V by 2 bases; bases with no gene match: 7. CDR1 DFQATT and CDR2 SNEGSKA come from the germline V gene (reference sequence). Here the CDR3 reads CSARTLGQGDTGELFF. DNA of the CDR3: TGCAGTGCTAGAACCCTGGGACAGGGAGACACCGGGGAGCTGTTTTTT.

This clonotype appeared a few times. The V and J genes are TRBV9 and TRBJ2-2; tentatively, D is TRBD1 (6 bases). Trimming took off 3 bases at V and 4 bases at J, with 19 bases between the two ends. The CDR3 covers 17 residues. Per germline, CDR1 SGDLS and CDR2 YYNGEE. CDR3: CASSEDRLSRFTGELFF. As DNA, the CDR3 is TGTGCCAGCAGCGAGGACAGACTATCCCGCTTCACCGGGGAGCTGTTTTTT.

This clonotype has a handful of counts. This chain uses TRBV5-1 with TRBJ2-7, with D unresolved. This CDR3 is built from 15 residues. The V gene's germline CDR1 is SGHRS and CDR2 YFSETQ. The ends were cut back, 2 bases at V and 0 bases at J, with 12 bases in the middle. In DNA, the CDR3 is TGCGCCAGCAGCTTCGGTCCTCAAAGCTCCTACGAGCAGTACTTC. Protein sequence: CASSFGPQSSYEQYF.

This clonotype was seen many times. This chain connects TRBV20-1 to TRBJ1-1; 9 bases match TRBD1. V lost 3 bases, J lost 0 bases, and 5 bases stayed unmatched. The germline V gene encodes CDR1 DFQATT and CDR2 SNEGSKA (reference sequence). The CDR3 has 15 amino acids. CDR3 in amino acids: CSARDRGYMNTEAFF. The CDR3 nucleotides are TGCAGTGCTAGGGACAGGGGTTACATGAACACTGAAGCTTTCTTT.

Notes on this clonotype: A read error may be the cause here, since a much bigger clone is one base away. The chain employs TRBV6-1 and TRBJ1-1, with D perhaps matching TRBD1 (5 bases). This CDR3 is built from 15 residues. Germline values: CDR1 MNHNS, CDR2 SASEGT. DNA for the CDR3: TGTGCCAGCAGTGGACAGCCGTTCATGAACACTAAAGCTTTCTTT. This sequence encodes CASSGQPFMNTKAFF.

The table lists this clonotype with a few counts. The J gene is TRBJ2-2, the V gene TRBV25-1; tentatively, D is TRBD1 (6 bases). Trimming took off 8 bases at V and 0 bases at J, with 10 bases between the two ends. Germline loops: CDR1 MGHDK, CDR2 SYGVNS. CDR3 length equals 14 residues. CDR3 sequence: CASATGSNTGELFF. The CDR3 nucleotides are TGTGCCAGCGCAACAGGGTCGAACACCGGGGAGCTGTTTTTT.

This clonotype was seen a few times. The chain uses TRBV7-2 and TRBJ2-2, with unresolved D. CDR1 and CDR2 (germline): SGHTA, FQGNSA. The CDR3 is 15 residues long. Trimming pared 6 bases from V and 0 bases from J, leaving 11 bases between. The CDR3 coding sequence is TGTGCCAGCAGACCGCGTTCGGCGAACACCGGGGAGCTGTTTTTT. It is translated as CASRPRSANTGELFF. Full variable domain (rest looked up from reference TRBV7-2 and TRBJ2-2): GAGVSQSPSNKVTEKGKDVELRCDPISGHTALYWYRQSLGQGLEFLIYFQGNSAPDKSGLPSDRFSAERTGGSVSTLTIQRTQQEDSAVYLCASRPRSANTGELFFGEGSRLTVL.

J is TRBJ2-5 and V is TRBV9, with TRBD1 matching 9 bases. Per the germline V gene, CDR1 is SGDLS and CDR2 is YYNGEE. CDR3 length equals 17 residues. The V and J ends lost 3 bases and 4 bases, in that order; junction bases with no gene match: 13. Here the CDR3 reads CASSAHPGTGPRETQYF. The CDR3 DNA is TGTGCCAGCAGCGCCCATCCCGGGACAGGGCCCCGAGAGACCCAGTACTTC.

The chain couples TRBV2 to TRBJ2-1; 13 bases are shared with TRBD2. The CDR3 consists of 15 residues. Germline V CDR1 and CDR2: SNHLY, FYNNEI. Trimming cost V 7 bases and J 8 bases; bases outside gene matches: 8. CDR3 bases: TGTGCCAGCATGGACTGGACTAGCGGGAGCGATGAGCAGTTCTTC. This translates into CASMDWTSGSDEQFF.

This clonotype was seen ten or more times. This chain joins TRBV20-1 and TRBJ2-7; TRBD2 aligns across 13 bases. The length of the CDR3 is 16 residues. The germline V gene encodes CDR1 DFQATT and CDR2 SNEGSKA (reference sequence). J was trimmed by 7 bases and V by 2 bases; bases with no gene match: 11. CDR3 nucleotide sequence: TGCAGTGCTAGACCCCCCGGACTAGCGGGAGTGGGGGAGCAGTACTTC. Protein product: CSARPPGLAGVGEQYF.